Each of the 14 T cell receptor beta chains below was sequenced from the same sample in a study of CD8 T cells in ankylosing spondylitis. TCRdb itself ran the 5' RACE reads through MiXCR, one entry per CDR3 protein. The repertoire holds some 450,000 distinct CDR3 sequences, about a sixth seen once, with just over 1% in the top ten. Their recognized antigens are unknown. Study conclusions and caveats: It appeared that ankylosing spondylitis blood was characterized by a TCR beta motif of under ten highly homologous variants.

The sequenced material came from blood, either unsorted or a sorted T cell fraction (not recorded which). These receptors originate from a male donor with ankylosing spondylitis.

The rearrangement links TRBV5-1 to TRBJ1-4; D might be TRBD1 (6 bases). V shed 4 bases and J shed 8 bases, with 15 bases lying between them. CDR1 SGHRS and CDR2 YFSETQ come from the germline V gene. The CDR3 consists of 14 residues. Written as DNA, the CDR3 is TGCGCCAGCAGCAACACAGGGTCTCGGGAAAAACTGTTTTTT. Translation gives CASSNTGSREKLFF.

This clonotype was recorded at least ten times. The rearrangement links TRBV6-1 to TRBJ1-2; maybe TRBD1 (6 bases). V lost 5 bases to trimming and J lost 2 bases, with 18 bases between them. Looked up from germline, CDR1 is MNHNS and CDR2 is SASEGT. This CDR3 has 16 amino acids. CDR3 DNA: TGTGCCAGCAGTACCCTAGGAGGCAGGGGAAACTATGGCTACACCTTC. Translation: CASSTLGGRGNYGYTF.

The chain employs TRBV20-1 and TRBJ2-1; 8 bases align to TRBD1. With 5 bases clipped from V and 9 bases from J, the junction kept 9 bases outside the gene matches. Germline assignment: CDR1 DFQATT and CDR2 SNEGSKA (reference sequence). CDR3 length: 13 residues. CDR3 DNA sequence: TGCAGTGCTGGGGGACAGGTGGGCAGTGAGCAGTTCTTC. It yields the protein CSAGGQVGSEQFF.

In its sample, this clonotype was seen many times. V is TRBV7-2 and J is TRBJ1-1, with 7 bases aligning to TRBD1. This CDR3 comprises 15 residues. The V gene's germline CDR1 is SGHTA and CDR2 FQGNSA. The junction had 7 bases not matched to a gene; V was cut back by 4 bases and J by 2 bases. CDR3 residues: CASSSGQLINTEAFF. CDR3 nucleotides: TGTGCCAGCAGCTCGGGACAGCTTATAAACACTGAAGCTTTCTTT.

This rearrangement joins TRBV5-4 to TRBJ2-1, with 9 bases matching TRBD2. There are 15 residues in the CDR3. V lost 1 base, J lost 7 bases, and 6 bases stayed unmatched. Germline V gene sequence: CDR1 SGHNT, CDR2 YYREEE (reference sequence). The CDR3, as DNA: TGTGCCAGCAGCTTGAGTAGCGGGAGATTTAATGAGCAGTTCTTC. Amino acids: CASSLSSGRFNEQFF.

The rearrangement uses TRBV5-6 and TRBJ2-5; 11 bases fit TRBD2. This CDR3 has 16 residues. Germline CDR1 and CDR2: SGHDT and YYEEEE. With V trimmed by 2 bases and J by 4 bases, 7 bases remained unmatched. CDR3 sequence (DNA): TGTGCCAGCAGCTTCCGTAGCGGGGGGGCGGGAGAGACCCAGTACTTC. Translating it yields CASSFRSGGAGETQYF.

The CDR3 sequence: CASRASGRGGYEQYF. DNA for the CDR3: TGTGCCAGCAGAGCCTCGGGGCGGGGGGGCTACGAGCAGTACTTC. The chain has TRBV2 and TRBJ2-7; 9 bases agree with TRBD2. Germline trimming cut 6 bases from V and 3 bases from J; bases unmatched to any gene: 9. This CDR3 is built from 15 residues. CDR1 SNHLY and CDR2 FYNNEI come from the germline V gene.

There are a few counts of this clonotype. The V and J genes are TRBV5-1 and TRBJ1-6; the match to TRBD1 covers 11 bases. Germline assignment: CDR1 SGHRS and CDR2 YFSETQ. J was trimmed by 5 bases and V by 5 bases; bases with no gene match: 0. The CDR3 sequence is 14 residues long. The CDR3 sequence is CASRGQGDNSPLHF. DNA of the CDR3: TGCGCCAGCAGGGGACAGGGGGATAATTCACCCCTCCACTTT.

This clonotype was seen a handful of times. V usage is TRBV20-1 and J usage is TRBJ2-7; 8 bases agree with TRBD2. This CDR3 contains 14 residues. Germline V gene lookup returns CDR1 DFQATT and CDR2 SNEGSKA (reference sequence). The J segment lost 6 bases and the V segment lost 5 bases, leaving 12 bases of the junction unmatched. The CDR3 sequence: CSAPGTRAGGEQYF. The CDR3 coding sequence is TGCAGTGCTCCGGGAACTAGGGCGGGAGGCGAGCAGTACTTC.

The V gene is TRBV18, the J gene TRBJ1-4; TRBD1 matches 10 bases. CDR1 is KGHSH and CDR2 is LQKENI in the germline V gene. The CDR3 totals 17 residues. The V and J ends lost 5 bases and 3 bases, in that order; junction bases with no gene match: 9. This CDR3 is CASSSQGQGSPNEKLFF. As DNA, the CDR3 is TGTGCCAGCTCATCACAGGGACAGGGGTCCCCTAATGAAAAACTGTTTTTT.

The chain has TRBV2 and TRBJ2-3, with a tentative D call TRBD2 (6 bases). V lost 8 bases, J lost 5 bases, and 14 bases lay in between. CDR1 SNHLY and CDR2 FYNNEI come from the germline V gene. The CDR3 consists of 13 residues. CDR3 nucleotides: TGTGCCAGCCGATACCTGGGAGGAGATACGCAGTATTTT. Translated, it gives CASRYLGGDTQYF. Full variable domain (remainder filled in from reference TRBV2 and TRBJ2-3): EPEVTQTPSHQVTQMGQEVILRCVPISNHLYFYWYRQILGQKVEFLVSFYNNEISEKSEIFDDQFSVERPDGSNFTLKIRSTKLEDSAMYFCASRYLGGDTQYFGPGTRLTVL.

The chain carries TRBV12-3 or TRBV12-4 and TRBJ2-7; D gene ambiguous. The CDR3 length is 14 residues. V lost 2 bases and J lost 5, with 13 bases in between. CDR3 amino acids: CASSLYTGRNEQYF. CDR3 nucleotide sequence: TGTGCCAGCAGTTTATACACGGGTCGGAACGAGCAGTACTTC.

The chain is built from TRBV29-1 and TRBJ1-2, with D possibly TRBD1 on 6 matching bases. The CDR3 sequence is 16 residues long. Germline lookup yields CDR1 SQVTM and CDR2 ANQGSEA. Between the trimmed V and J ends, which lost 1 base and 5 bases, there was a span of 20 bases. As DNA, the CDR3 is TGCAGCGTTGAAGGGGGACATGGGAGTTCGGTATATGGCTACACCTTC. Translation: CSVEGGHGSSVYGYTF.

This clonotype has a count of ten or more. The J gene is TRBJ2-1, the V gene TRBV12-3 or TRBV12-4; TRBD1 might be the D (6 bases). CDR3 size: 14 residues. Trimming stripped 3 bases from V and 2 bases from J, with 8 bases between. CDR3 protein: CASSFGTTYNEQFF. CDR3 bases: TGTGCCAGCAGTTTCGGGACAACCTACAATGAGCAGTTCTTC.